This T cell receptor (beta chain) was documented in a study of T cells in Graves' hyperthyroidism and ophthalmopathy. Study summary: Blood from the periphery was taken at initial diagnosis, before any treatment. Findings and limits, study-wide: Blood samples included most of the expanded thyroid clonotypes exceeding 0.001.

Recently diagnosed hyperthyroidism of less than 2 months' duration affected patients aged 18 to 65. Clinical symptoms, serum thyroxine, TRAb, thyroid ultrasound and orbital computed tomography established diagnosis. Per germline, CDR1 KGHSH and CDR2 LQKENI. This CDR3 has 15 residues. With V trimmed by 2 bases and J by 1 base, 5 bases remained unmatched. Amplification of TCR beta CDR3 regions used RNA as the template. The HTBI set primed first-round TCR CDR3 RT-PCR. One entry per CDR3 protein, called by TCRdb with MiXCR from the multiplex PCR reads. The sample records 210,000 or so distinct CDR3 sequences, under 20% being singletons. This clonotype was observed many times. Its antigen is not identified.

This TCR came from a man in his fifties with Graves' hyperthyroidism. The specimen was blood. The chain is built from TRBV18 and TRBJ2-7, with TRBD1 matching over 7 bases. CDR3 DNA: TGTGCCAGCTCACCAAGCAGGGGGTCGTCCTACGAGCAGTACTTC. The encoded protein is CASSPSRGSSYEQYF.